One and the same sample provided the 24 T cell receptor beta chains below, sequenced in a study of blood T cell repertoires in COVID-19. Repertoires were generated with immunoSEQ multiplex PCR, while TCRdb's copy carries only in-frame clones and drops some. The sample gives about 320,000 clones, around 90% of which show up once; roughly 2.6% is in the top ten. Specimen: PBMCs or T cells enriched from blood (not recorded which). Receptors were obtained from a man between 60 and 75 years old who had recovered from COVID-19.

CDR3 sequence reads: CASSPTGQGYNEQFF. The CDR3 DNA is TGTGCCAGCAGTCCTACGGGACAGGGCTACAATGAGCAGTTCTTC. V and J are TRBV3-1 (or the pseudogene TRBV3-2) and TRBJ2-1, with TRBD1 matching over 9 bases. CDR1 and CDR2 (germline): LGHDT, YNNKEL (reference sequence). This CDR3 contains 15 residues. The junction had 6 bases not matched to a gene; V was cut back by 6 bases and J by 3 bases.

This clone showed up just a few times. The CDR3 loop is CASSLAGQGSYEQYF. The CDR3 region has the DNA TGTGCCAGCAGCTTAGCGGGACAGGGGTCCTACGAGCAGTACTTC. The chain joins TRBV11-2 to TRBJ2-7; 10 nucleotides line up with TRBD1. J lost 1 base, V lost 1 base, and 1 base had no gene match. The germline V gene encodes CDR1 SGHAT and CDR2 FQNNGV. The CDR3 length is 15 residues.

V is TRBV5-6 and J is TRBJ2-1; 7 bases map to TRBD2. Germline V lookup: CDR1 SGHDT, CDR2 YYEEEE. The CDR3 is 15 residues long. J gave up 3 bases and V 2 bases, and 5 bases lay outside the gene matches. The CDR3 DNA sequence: TGTGCCAGCAGCTTCGGACTAGTTGACTACAATGAGCAGTTCTTC. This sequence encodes CASSFGLVDYNEQFF.

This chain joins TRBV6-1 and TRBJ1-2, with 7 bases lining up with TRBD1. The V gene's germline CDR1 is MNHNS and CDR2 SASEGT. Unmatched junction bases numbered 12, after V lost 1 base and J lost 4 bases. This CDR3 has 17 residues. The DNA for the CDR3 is TGTGCCAGCAGTGAAGAGGGGACAGCGACAAGTCTCTATGGCTACACCTTC. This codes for CASSEEGTATSLYGYTF.

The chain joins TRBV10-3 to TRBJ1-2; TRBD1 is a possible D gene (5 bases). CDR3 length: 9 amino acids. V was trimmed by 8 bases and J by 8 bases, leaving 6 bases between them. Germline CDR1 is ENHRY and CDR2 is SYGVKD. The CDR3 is CAIGAGYTF. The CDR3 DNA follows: TGTGCCATCGGGGCGGGCTACACCTTC.

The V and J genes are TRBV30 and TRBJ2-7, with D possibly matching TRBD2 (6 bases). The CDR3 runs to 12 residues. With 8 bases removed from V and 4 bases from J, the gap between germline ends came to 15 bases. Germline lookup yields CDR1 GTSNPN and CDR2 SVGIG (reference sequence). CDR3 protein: CAGGLTAYEQYF. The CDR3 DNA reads TGTGCCGGAGGGCTCACAGCTTACGAGCAGTACTTC.

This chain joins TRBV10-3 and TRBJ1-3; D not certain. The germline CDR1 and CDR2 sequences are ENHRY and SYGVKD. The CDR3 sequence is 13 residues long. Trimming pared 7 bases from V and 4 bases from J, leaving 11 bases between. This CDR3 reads CAIMAAGGNTIYF. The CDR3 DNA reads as TGTGCCATCATGGCGGCGGGAGGAAACACCATATATTTT.

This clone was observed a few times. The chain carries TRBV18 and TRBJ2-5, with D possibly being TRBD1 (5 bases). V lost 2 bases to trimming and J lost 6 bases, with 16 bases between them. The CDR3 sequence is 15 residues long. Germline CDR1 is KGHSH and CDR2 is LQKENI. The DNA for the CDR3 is TGTGCCAGCTCACCATCCGTGGGGCAGGGTCAGACCCAGTACTTC. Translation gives CASSPSVGQGQTQYF.

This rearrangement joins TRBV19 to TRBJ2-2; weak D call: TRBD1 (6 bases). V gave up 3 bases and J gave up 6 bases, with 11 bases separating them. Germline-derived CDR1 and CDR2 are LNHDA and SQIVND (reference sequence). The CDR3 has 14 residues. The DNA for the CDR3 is TGTGCCAGTAGTATCAGGGGTTGGTCCGGGGAGCTGTTTTTT. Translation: CASSIRGWSGELFF.

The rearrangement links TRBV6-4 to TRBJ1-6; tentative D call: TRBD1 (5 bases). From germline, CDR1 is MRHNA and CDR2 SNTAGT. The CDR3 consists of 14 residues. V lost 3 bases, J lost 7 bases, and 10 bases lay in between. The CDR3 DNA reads TGTGCCAGCAGTGAGCGGGGGGGGAATTCACCCCTCCACTTT. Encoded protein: CASSERGGNSPLHF.

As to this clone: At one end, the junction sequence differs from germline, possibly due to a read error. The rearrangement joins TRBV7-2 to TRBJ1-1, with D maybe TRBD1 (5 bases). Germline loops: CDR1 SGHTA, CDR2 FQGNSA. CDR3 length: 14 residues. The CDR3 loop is CASSPTTVKTEAFF. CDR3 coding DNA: TGTGCCAGCAGCCCCACGACAGTGAAGACTGAAGCTTTCTTT.

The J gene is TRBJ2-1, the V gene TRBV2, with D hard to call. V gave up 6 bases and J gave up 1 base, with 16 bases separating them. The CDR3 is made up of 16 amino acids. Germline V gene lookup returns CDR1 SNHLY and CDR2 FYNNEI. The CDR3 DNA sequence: TGTGCCAGCAGGGCCCGACTGCAAAAATCCTACAATGAGCAGTTCTTC. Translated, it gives CASRARLQKSYNEQFF. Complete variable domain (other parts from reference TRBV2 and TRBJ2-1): EPEVTQTPSHQVTQMGQEVILRCVPISNHLYFYWYRQILGQKVEFLVSFYNNEISEKSEIFDDQFSVERPDGSNFTLKIRSTKLEDSAMYFCASRARLQKSYNEQFFGPGTRLTVL.

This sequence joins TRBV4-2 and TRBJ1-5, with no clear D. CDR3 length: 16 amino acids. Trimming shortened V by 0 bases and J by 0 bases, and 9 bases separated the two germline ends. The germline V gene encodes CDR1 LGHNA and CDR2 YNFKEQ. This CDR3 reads CASSQERSYSNQPQHF. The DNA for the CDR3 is TGTGCCAGCAGCCAAGAAAGGAGTTATAGCAATCAGCCCCAGCATTTT.

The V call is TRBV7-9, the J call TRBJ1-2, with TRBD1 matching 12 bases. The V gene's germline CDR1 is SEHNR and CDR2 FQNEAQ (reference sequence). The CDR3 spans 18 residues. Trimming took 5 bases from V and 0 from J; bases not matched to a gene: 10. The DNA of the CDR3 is TGTGCCAGCAGCAATCTGGGACAGGGGGCCGGAGCTAACTATGGCTACACCTTC. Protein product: CASSNLGQGAGANYGYTF.

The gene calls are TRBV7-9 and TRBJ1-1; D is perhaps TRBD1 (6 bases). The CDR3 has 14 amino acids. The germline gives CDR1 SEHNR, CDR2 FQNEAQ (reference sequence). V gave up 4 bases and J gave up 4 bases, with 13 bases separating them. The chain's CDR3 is CASSSNGGATEAFF. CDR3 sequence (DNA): TGTGCCAGCAGCTCCAACGGGGGGGCCACTGAAGCTTTCTTT. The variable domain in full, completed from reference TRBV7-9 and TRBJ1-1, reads DTGVSQNPRHKITKRGQNVTFRCDPISEHNRLYWYRQTLGQGPEFLTYFQNEAQLEKSRLLSDRFSAERPKGSFSTLEIQRTEQGDSAMYLCASSSNGGATEAFFGQGTRLTVV.

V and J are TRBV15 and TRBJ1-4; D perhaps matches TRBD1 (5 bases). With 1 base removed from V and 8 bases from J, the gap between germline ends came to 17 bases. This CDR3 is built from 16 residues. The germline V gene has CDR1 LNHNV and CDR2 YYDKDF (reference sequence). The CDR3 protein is CATSRGLTVSDEKLFF. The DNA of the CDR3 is TGTGCCACCAGCAGAGGTCTGACAGTCTCCGACGAAAAACTGTTTTTT.

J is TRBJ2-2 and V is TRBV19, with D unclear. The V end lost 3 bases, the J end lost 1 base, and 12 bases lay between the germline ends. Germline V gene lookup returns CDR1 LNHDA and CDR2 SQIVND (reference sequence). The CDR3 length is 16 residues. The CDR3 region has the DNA TGTGCCAGTAGTATCGCAGCGAGGTTGAACACCGGGGAGCTGTTTTTT. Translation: CASSIAARLNTGELFF. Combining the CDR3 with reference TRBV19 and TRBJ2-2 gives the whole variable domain DGGITQSPKYLFRKEGQNVTLSCEQNLNHDAMYWYRQDPGQGLRLIYYSQIVNDFQKGDIAEGYSVSREKKESFPLTVTSAQKNPTAFYLCASSIAARLNTGELFFGEGSRLTVL.

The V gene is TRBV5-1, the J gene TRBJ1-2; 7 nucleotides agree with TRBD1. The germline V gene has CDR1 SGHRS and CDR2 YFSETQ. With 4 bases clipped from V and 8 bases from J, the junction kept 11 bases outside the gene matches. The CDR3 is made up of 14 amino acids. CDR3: CASSPPDRSEGYTF. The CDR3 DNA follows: TGCGCCAGCAGCCCCCCGGACAGGTCCGAAGGCTACACCTTC. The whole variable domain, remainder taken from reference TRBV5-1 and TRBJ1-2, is KAGVTQTPRYLIKTRGQQVTLSCSPISGHRSVSWYQQTPGQGLQFLFEYFSETQRNKGNFPGRFSGRQFSNSRSEMNVSTLELGDSALYLCASSPPDRSEGYTFGSGTRLTVV.

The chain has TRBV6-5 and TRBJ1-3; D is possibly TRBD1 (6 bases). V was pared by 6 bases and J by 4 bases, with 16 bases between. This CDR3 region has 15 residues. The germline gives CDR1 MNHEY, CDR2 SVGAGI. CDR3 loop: CASREGGTRGNTIYF. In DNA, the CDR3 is TGTGCCAGCAGAGAGGGGGGGACACGAGGAAACACCATATATTTT.

CDR3 region: CASRSNRYTEAFF. CDR3 sequence (DNA): TGTGCCAGCAGGTCAAACAGGTACACTGAAGCTTTCTTT. J is TRBJ1-1 and V is TRBV6-5; possible D gene TRBD1, 5 bases. V was pared by 6 bases and J by 3 bases, with 11 bases between. The CDR3 extends over 13 amino acids. Germline CDR1 is MNHEY and CDR2 is SVGAGI.

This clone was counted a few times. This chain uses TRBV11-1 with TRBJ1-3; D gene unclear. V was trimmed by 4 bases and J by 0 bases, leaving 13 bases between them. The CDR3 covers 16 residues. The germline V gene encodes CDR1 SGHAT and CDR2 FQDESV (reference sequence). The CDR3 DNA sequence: TGTGCCAGCAGCTCCGGGAGGTTCAGCTCTGGAAACACCATATATTTT. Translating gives CASSSGRFSSGNTIYF.

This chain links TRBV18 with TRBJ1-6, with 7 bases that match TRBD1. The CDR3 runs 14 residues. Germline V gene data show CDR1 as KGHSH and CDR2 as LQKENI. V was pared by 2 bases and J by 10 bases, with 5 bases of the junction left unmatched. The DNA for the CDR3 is TGTGCCAGCTCACCAGAGAGGGGGCGGTCACCCCTCCACTTT. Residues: CASSPERGRSPLHF.

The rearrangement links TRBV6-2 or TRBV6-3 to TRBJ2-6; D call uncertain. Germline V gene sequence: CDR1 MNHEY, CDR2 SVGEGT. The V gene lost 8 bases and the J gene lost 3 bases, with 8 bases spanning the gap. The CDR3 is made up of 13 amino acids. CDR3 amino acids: CASRPGGANVLTF. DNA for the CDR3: TGTGCCAGCCGCCCCGGTGGGGCCAACGTCCTGACTTTC.

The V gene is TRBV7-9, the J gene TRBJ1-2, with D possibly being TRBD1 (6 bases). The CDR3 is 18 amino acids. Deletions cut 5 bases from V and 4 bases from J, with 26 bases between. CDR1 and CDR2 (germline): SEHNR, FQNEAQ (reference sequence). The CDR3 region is CASSPPLQGRSRSYGYTF. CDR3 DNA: TGTGCCAGCAGCCCCCCCCTACAGGGAAGGAGCCGTAGCTATGGCTACACCTTC.